The 7 T cell receptor beta chains below come from one sample, sequenced in a study of blood T cell repertoires in COVID-19. Using immunoSEQ multiplex PCR, the repertoire was profiled, and TCRdb retains in-frame clones only, with some absent. This sample yields under 450,000 clones, of which roughly 90% are seen a single time; 7.1% belongs to the top ten. The sample taken for sequencing was peripheral blood. The receptors shown here come from a woman aged 60-75 years with COVID-19, enrolled during active disease.

This chain joins TRBV9 and TRBJ1-4, with TRBD1 identical over 7 bases. The CDR3 has 18 amino acids. Germline lookup yields CDR1 SGDLS and CDR2 YYNGEE. The V gene end was trimmed by 3 bases and the J gene end by 0 bases; junction bases not matched to a gene: 11. For the CDR3, the DNA is TGTGCCAGCAGCGGACGGGACAGCCACTATGCAACTAATGAAAAACTGTTTTTT. Residues: CASSGRDSHYATNEKLFF. Variable domain in full (rest from reference TRBV9 and TRBJ1-4): DSGVTQTPKHLITATGQRVTLRCSPRSGDLSVYWYQQSLDQGLQFLIQYYNGEERAKGNILERFSAQQFPDLHSELNLSSLELGDSALYFCASSGRDSHYATNEKLFFGSGTQLSVL.

The chain has TRBV18 and TRBJ1-1; possible D gene TRBD1, 5 bases. The V end lost 3 bases, the J end lost 5 bases, and 19 bases lay between the germline ends. This CDR3 is 16 amino acids long. Germline V gene lookup returns CDR1 KGHSH and CDR2 LQKENI. The chain's CDR3 is CASSPREVREGTEAFF. The CDR3 DNA reads as TGTGCCAGCTCACCTAGGGAGGTCAGGGAGGGAACTGAAGCTTTCTTT.

Remarks on this clone: The same CDR3 is also encoded by other DNA sequences in this sample. The chain employs TRBV5-1 and TRBJ2-7, with D tentatively TRBD2 (6 bases). Germline CDR1 SGHRS, CDR2 YFSETQ. V dropped 4 bases and J dropped 3 bases, with 8 bases sitting between them. The CDR3 loop spans 12 amino acids. The CDR3 sequence: CASSPGGYEQYF. In nucleotides, the CDR3 is TGCGCCAGCAGCCCCGGGGGCTACGAGCAGTACTTC.

The chain has TRBV6-1 and TRBJ1-1, with 7 bases aligning to TRBD1. The germline CDR1 and CDR2 sequences are MNHNS and SASEGT. This CDR3 has 12 residues. The V segment lost 6 bases and the J segment 5 bases; nucleotides outside the gene matches: 3. CDR3 region: CASSQGETEAFF. The CDR3 DNA reads as TGTGCCAGCAGCCAGGGGGAGACTGAAGCTTTCTTT.

The chain has TRBV7-9 and TRBJ2-1; 10 bases are a match to TRBD2. The CDR3 has 15 residues. Germline V gives CDR1 SEHNR, CDR2 FQNEAQ (reference sequence). The junction had 5 bases not matched to a gene; V was cut back by 5 bases and J by 4 bases. The CDR3 protein is CASSPGTSVYNEQFF. CDR3 sequence (DNA): TGTGCCAGCAGCCCCGGGACTAGCGTTTACAATGAGCAGTTCTTC.

The CDR3 reads CASSPRASGGARHTQYF. CDR3 DNA: TGTGCCAGCAGTCCCAGGGCCAGCGGGGGCGCCAGGCATACGCAGTATTTT. The V and J genes are TRBV11-3 and TRBJ2-3; TRBD2 aligns across 8 bases. This CDR3 has 17 amino acids. CDR1 is SGHNT, CDR2 YENEEA, per germline. With V trimmed by 6 bases and J by 7 bases, 18 bases remained unmatched.

The gene calls are TRBV18 and TRBJ2-5; 10 nucleotides match TRBD1. The CDR3 contains 17 residues. In germline, CDR1 is KGHSH, CDR2 LQKENI. Trimming cost V 4 bases and J 4 bases; bases outside gene matches: 12. CDR3 sequence: CASSLKIGTGERETQYF. DNA for the CDR3: TGTGCCAGCTCACTTAAAATCGGGACAGGGGAACGAGAGACCCAGTACTTC. The full variable domain, in which reference TRBV18 and TRBJ2-5 provide the parts outside the CDR3, is NAGVMQNPRHLVRRRGQEARLRCSPMKGHSHVYWYRQLPEEGLKFMVYLQKENIIDESGMPKERFSAEFPKEGPSILRIQQVVRGDSAAYFCASSLKIGTGERETQYFGPGTRLLVL.